A selection of T cell receptor beta chains follows, all from one sample in a study of relationships among human T cell subsets. TCRdb analysed the multiplex PCR reads with MiXCR anew, one entry per CDR3 protein. Counted here are fewer than 15,000 distinct CDR3 sequences, roughly 60% occurring once; the ten biggest clones make up 2% to 2.5%. Sequences were obtained from Tregs sorted from blood. The receptors derive from a man in his forties in good health. The conserved cysteine and the conserved F or W are not part of the CDR3 here. The order of the fields is V gene, clone size, J gene, CDR3 protein. Only some rows state a clone size, as once, few, many or a class for expanded clones.

TRBV24-1	few	TRBJ1-2	ATSDPQGASGYT
TRBV14	-	TRBJ2-4	ASSPQALAKNIQY
TRBV20-1	-	TRBJ2-3	SAVVGGLTDTQY
TRBV12-3/TRBV12-4	few	TRBJ2-1	ASSLEGQGRVNEQF
TRBV27	-	TRBJ2-1	ASSLQPNSEQF
TRBV19	-	TRBJ1-1	ASSPRALNTEAF
TRBV4-1	few	TRBJ2-1	ASSQGLAEHNEQF
TRBV12-3/TRBV12-4	few	TRBJ1-1	ASTLGASNTEAF
TRBV6-2/TRBV6-3	-	TRBJ2-7	ASTTGGAIYEQY
TRBV6-6	-	TRBJ2-7	ASSYRLAGGTTYEQY
TRBV20-1	-	TRBJ1-1	SAKDTEAF
TRBV4-2	-	TRBJ2-3	ASSQELAGDTQY
TRBV28	-	TRBJ2-7	ASSPHPPGLAGPEGSYEQY
TRBV11-3	medium-sized	TRBJ2-2	ASSRHRGDTGELF
TRBV12-3/TRBV12-4	few	TRBJ2-5	ASSLSSRETQY